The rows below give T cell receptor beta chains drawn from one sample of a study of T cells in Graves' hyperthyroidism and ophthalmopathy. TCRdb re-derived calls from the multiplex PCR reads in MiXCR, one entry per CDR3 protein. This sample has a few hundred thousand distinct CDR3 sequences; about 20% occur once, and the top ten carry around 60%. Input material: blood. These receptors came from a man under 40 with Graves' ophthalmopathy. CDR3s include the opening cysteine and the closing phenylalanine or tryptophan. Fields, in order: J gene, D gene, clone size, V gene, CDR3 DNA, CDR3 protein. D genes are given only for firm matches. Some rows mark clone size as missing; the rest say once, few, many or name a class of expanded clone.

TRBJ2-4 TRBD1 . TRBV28 TGTGCCAGCAGTTTATTCTCGGGACAGGGGGTAGACATTCAGTACTTC CASSLFSGQGVDIQYF
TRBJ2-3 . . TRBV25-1 TGTGCCAGCAGTCCTTGGGGGGGGCAGGGAGATACGCAGTATTTT CASSPWGGQGDTQYF
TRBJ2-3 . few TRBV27 TGTGCCAGCAGTTCTTCCCGGGTTTTAGATACGCAGTATTTT CASSSSRVLDTQYF
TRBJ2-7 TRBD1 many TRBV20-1 TGCAGTGCTAGGGGGGGACAGGGCCCCTACGAGCAGTACTTC CSARGGQGPYEQYF
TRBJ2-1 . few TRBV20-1 TGCAGTGCTGGACCAGAGACGCGAAAGCTCGGCAATGAGCAGTTCTTC CSAGPETRKLGNEQFF
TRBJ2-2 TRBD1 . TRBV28 TGTGCCAGCAATGGTCGAATGGGTTCGGGACAGGGGCCCTCGCCCACCGGGGAGCTGTTTTTT CASNGRMGSGQGPSPTGELFF
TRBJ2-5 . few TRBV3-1 TGTGCCAGCAGCCCCAGTGGGCGACGACAAGAGACCCAGTACTTC CASSPSGRRQETQYF
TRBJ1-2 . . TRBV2 TGTGCCAGCAGGGGAGGAGGGAAGGTCTATGGCTACACCTTC CASRGGGKVYGYTF
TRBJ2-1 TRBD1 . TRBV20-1 TGCAGTCGAGCCGGACAGGGAGGCTACAATGAGCAGTTCTTC CSRAGQGGYNEQFF
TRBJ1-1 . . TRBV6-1 TGTGCCAGCAGCACCAGGATAATGAACACTGAAGCTTTCTTT CASSTRIMNTEAFF
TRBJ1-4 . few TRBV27 TGTGCCAGCAGTCAACGAAGGGGTGCAACTAATGAAAAACTGTTTTTT CASSQRRGATNEKLFF
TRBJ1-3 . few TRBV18 TGTGCCAGCTCACCACCCCCCGGTTCTGGAAACACCATATATTTT CASSPPPGSGNTIYF
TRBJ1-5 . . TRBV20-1 TGCAGTGCTAGAGGCAGGCGGAGCAATCAGCCCCAGCATTTT CSARGRRSNQPQHF
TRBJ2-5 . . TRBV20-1 TGCAGTGCTAGAGAAGGTGGAGCGGGAGAGACCCAGTACTTC CSAREGGAGETQYF
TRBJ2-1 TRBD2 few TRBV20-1 TGCAGTGCTAGCGCCGGGGGGGGGAATGAGCAGTTCTTC CSASAGGGNEQFF
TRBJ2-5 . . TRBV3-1 TGTGCCAGCAGCCACCGAGGGGCCCAGTACTTC CASSHRGAQYF
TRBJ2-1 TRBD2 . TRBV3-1 TGTGCCAGCAGCCAAGGTCCCCGGACTAGCGGATACAATGAGCAGTTCTTC CASSQGPRTSGYNEQFF
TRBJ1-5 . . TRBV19 TGTGCTGCTTCGGGGGCGCGTAGCAATCAGCCCCAGCATTTT CAASGARSNQPQHF
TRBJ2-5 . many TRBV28 TGTGCCAGCAGCCCCCCAGTTCAAGAGACCCAGTACTTC CASSPPVQETQYF
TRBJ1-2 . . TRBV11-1 TGTGCCAGCAGGAAAGGGACGACGGACTATGGCTACACCTTC CASRKGTTDYGYTF
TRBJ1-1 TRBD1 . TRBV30 TGTGCCTGGACAACCGGGACAGGGAACACTGAAGCTTTCTTT CAWTTGTGNTEAFF
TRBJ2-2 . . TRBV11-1 TGTGCCAGCAGCCAAGGCAATAGCGGCGCGGGGGAGCTGTTTTTT CASSQGNSGAGELFF
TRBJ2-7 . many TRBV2 TGTGCCAGCAGTGAATATTGGGGAGCCTACGAGCAGTACTTC CASSEYWGAYEQYF
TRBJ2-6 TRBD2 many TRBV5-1 TGCGCCAGCAGCTACCCGGGAGGGAACTCTGGGGCCAACGTCCTGACTTTC CASSYPGGNSGANVLTF
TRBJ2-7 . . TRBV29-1 TGCAGCGCCGGGACCCCCTACGAGCAGTACTTC CSAGTPYEQYF
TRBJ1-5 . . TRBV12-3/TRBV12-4 TGTGCCAGCAGTCCCACCGAGGGCAATCAGCCCCAGCATTTT CASSPTEGNQPQHF
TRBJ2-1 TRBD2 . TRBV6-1 TGTGCCAGCAGCGTCAATATAGGACTAGCGGGACTGAGCGGCGGTGAGCAGTTCTTC CASSVNIGLAGLSGGEQFF
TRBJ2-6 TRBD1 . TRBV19 TGTGCCAGTAAAATCCGGGACAGGGCTTCTGGGGCCAACGTCCTGACTTTC CASKIRDRASGANVLTF
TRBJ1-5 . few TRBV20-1 TGCAGTGCTCGTCCGGGACAATATCAGCCCCAGCATTTT CSARPGQYQPQHF
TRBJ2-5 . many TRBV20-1 TGCAGTGCTAGGAGGATTCCAGATTTCCAAGAGACCCAGTACTTC CSARRIPDFQETQYF
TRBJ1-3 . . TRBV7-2 TGTGCCAGCAGCTCTAGGGTCGGAACTACCATATATTTT CASSSRVGTTIYF
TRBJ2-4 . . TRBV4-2 TGTGCCAGCAGCCTATCGGGAAGTCTGGCCAAAAACATTCAGTACTTC CASSLSGSLAKNIQYF
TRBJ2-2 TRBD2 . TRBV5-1 TGCGCCAGCAGCCAGATTCTAGCGGGAGTTACCGGGGAGCTGTTTTTT CASSQILAGVTGELFF
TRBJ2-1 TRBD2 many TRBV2 TGTGCCAGCAGTGAAGGGCCGGCTAGCGGAGACAATGAGCAGTTCTTC CASSEGPASGDNEQFF
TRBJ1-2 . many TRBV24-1 TGTGCCACCAGTGATGCAACCCGACACGGAGGCTACACCTTC CATSDATRHGGYTF
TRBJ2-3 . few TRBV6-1 TGTGCCAGCAGTCTAGGAAAGAGCACAGATACGCAGTATTTT CASSLGKSTDTQYF
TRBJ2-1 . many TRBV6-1 TGTGCCAGCAGTTTAGGGACTCGGAGCTCCTACAATGAGCAGTTCTTC CASSLGTRSSYNEQFF
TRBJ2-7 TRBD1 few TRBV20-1 TGCAGTGCCAGACAGGGAATGGACGAGCAGTACTTC CSARQGMDEQYF
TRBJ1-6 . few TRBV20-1 TGCAGTGCTAGAGCCCAGCCTAATTCACCCCTCCACTTT CSARAQPNSPLHF
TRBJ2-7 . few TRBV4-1 TGCGCCAGCAGCCAAGGCGTAGCGGCCTACGAGCAGTACTTC CASSQGVAAYEQYF
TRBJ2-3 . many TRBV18 TGTGCCAGCTCGACCAATCGGACTTGGGCAGATACGCAGTATTTT CASSTNRTWADTQYF